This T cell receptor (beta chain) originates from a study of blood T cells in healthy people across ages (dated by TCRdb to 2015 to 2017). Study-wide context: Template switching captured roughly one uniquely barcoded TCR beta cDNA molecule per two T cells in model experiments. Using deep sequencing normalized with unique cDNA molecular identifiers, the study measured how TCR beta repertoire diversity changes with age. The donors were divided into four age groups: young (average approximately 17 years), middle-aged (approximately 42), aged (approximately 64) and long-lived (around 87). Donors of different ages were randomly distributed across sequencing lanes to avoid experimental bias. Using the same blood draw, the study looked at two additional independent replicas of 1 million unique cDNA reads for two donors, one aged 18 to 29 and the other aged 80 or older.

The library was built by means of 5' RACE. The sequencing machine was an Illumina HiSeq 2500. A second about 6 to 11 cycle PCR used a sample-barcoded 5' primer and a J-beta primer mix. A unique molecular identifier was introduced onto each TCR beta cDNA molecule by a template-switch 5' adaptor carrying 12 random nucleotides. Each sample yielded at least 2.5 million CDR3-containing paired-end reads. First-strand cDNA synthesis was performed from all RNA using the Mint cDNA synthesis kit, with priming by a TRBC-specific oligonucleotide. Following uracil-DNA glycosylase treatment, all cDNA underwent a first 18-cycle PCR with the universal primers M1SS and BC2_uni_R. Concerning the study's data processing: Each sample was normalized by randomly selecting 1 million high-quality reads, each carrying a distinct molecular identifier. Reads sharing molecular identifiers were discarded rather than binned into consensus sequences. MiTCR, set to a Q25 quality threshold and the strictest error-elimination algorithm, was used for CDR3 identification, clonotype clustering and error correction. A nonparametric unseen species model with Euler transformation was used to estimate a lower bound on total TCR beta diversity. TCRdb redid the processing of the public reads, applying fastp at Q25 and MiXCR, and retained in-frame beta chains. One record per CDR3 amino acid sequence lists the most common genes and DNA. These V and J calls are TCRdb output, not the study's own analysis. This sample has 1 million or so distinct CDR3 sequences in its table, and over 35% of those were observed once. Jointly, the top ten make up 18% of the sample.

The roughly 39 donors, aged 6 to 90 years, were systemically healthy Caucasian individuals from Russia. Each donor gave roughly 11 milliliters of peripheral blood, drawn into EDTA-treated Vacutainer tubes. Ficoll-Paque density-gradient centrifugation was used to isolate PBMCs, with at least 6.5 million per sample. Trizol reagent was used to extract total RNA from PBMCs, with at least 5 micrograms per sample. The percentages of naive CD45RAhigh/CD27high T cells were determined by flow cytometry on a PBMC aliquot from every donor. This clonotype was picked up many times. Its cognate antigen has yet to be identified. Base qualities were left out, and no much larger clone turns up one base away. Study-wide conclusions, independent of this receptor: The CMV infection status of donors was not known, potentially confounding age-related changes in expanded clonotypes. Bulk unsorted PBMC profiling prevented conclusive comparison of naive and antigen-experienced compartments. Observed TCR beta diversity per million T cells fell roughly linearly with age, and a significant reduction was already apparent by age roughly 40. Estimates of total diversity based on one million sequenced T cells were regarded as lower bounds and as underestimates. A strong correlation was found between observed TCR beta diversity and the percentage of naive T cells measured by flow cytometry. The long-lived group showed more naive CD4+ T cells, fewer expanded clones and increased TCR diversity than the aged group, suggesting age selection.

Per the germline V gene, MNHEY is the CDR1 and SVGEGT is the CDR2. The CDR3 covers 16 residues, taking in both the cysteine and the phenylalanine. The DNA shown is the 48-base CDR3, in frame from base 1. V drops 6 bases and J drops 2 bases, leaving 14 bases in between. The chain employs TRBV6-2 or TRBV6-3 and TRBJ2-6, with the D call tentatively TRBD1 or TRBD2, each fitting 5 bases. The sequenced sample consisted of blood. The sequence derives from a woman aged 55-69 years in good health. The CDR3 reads CASRNYGATGANVLTF. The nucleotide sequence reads TGTGCCAGCAGAAACTACGGGGCGACTGGGGCCAACGTCCTGACTTTC.